This T cell receptor (beta chain) was retrieved from a study of cytomegalovirus exposure and HLA in healthy donors (dated by TCRdb to 2015 to 2018). For context, the study as a whole: According to an earlier analysis of 550 to 700 of the donors, some 180 million T cells yielded over 90 million unique TCR beta sequences and 276 Gb of sequence data. A later genetic analysis took genome-wide SNP genotypes for about 55% of the roughly 700 donors and used that subset as a discovery cohort. A separate validation cohort of 100 to 150 different subjects was used in addition to the roughly 700-subject first cohort. The study was designed to test whether signatures of past pathogen exposure could be identified by cataloging public T cell receptors. Roughly 300 gigabases of sequencing data and around 90 million unique TCR sequences made up an early release that covered nearly 650 HLA-typed donors. To predict cytomegalovirus infection status, the study brought together high-throughput TCR immunosequencing, statistical association of individual TCRs with disease status, and machine learning. On average, around 240,000 unique TCR beta nucleotide sequences were sequenced per donor among 350 to 400 genotyped donors of the cohort, with approximately 18% of those sequences being non-productive. HLA typing covered class I and class II loci at four-digit resolution. Every repertoire in the discovery cohort had been generated on one and the same sequencing platform. A few DR-DQ haplotypes were treated as single units for association and clustering because of strong linkage in the cohort. In a later analysis, previously published TCR beta repertoires from several hundred donors were re-analyzed and high-resolution HLA genotyping was added so that TCR occurrence patterns could be studied. An earlier analysis of several hundred of the donors applied high-throughput TCR beta sequencing to assess whether each TCR beta V gene segment acted as functional or pseudogenic. Alongside the repertoire data, information on donor age, sex, ethnicity and CMV serostatus was compiled. The number of donors typed differed by locus, with roughly 629-640 for A, B, C, DRB1 and DQB1, around 500 for DQA1, over 600 for DPA1, and some 470 for DPB1. In the later analysis, no new phenotypic data were used to find candidate immune exposures; instead, reliance was placed on TCR beta sequences and their occurrence across donors. Of the 300 to 500 genotyped donors, less than 90% were placed in the genetic ancestry cluster associated with self-reported Caucasian donors. Using immunosequencing, the study profiled T cell repertoires from about 650 subjects and related those repertoires to cytomegalovirus serostatus. General conclusions and limits of the study: In vitro tests confirmed that three of the cytomegalovirus-associated TCR beta chains recognize cytomegalovirus antigens. Strong co-occurrence of HLA alleles, especially DR and DQ, made assigning TCR associations to individual alleles difficult. Most TCR sequences were observed very rarely across donors, whereas some public TCRs were present in many individuals. In both the original and validation cohorts, the classifier was reported to diagnose cytomegalovirus status with high specificity and sensitivity. In a later analysis, HLA-associated TCR beta chains were found to be more clonally expanded and to have lower generation probabilities than equally common non-associated chains. Roughly uniform sequencing depth across donors was assumed in presence/absence analyses, although this assumption may not hold. In a later genetic analysis, a missense DCLRE1C variant was associated with V-gene and J-gene trimming of TCR beta chains, and the association was replicated in an independent cohort. According to a later genetic analysis, donors in an Asian-associated ancestry cluster had fewer N-insertions in productive TCRs than the approximately 670-donor mean. The study listed 164 TCR beta chains as associated with cytomegalovirus. An earlier analysis of approximately 540 of the donors showed that most TCR beta V segments appeared in productive rearrangements either about 87% or about 30% of the time, which broadly matched IMGT annotations. Roughly 15 rarely observed V segments, including chromosome 9 orphons, were excluded from the earlier analysis of about 610 of the donors because counts were too low. Correlated functional status among segregating V segments might reflect linkage disequilibrium, but an unknown experimental factor could not be ruled out. For the cohort, immune exposure information was limited to CMV serostatus. In a later analysis, TCR association rates were found to vary across HLA loci, with the most associated TCRs seen for DRB1 alleles and the fewest for HLA-C alleles. According to the authors, the approach could potentially be generalized to other disease states and immunological phenotypes. The cohort was sequenced for TCR beta chains only, and without alpha or paired-chain data the features that could be detected were limited. A further reported finding was that TCR beta sequences accurately predicted the HLA-A and HLA-B alleles for most subjects in the first cohort. According to a later analysis, parvovirus B19, influenza, CMV and Epstein-Barr virus appeared linked to several top co-occurrence clusters. The 87-base-pair reads could not distinguish some IMGT-functional V segments, including TRBV6-2 and TRBV6-3, so those segments were excluded. Most CMV-associated TCR beta chains appeared to be HLA-restricted in a later analysis, and the HLA associations seemed to be driven largely by CMV exposure. Specific HLA alleles were associated with 16,951 TCR beta sequences at a false discovery rate of 0.05 in a later analysis. The sequencing pipeline was judged likely to have produced a cluster of highly shared sequence variants as a technical artifact. Because HLA typing was unavailable for some donors at each locus, only the typed subset was used in association tests.

With regard to this clone: Which antigen it targets is not known. Base quality data are lacking; no much larger clone is found one base away.

The cohort was made up of roughly 670 healthy bone marrow donors. At the time of sampling, all cohort members were nominally healthy, though unrecorded immune exposures were likely present. The donor was CMV seropositive and was included in the group of some 290 seropositive cohort members. A peripheral blood sample was collected from each donor, and TCR beta sequencing was performed on peripheral blood mononuclear cells. Genomic DNA was extracted from the blood cell samples with the Qiagen DNeasy Blood Extraction Kit. The CDR3 measures 16 amino acids from cysteine to phenylalanine. The entry retains the CDR3 DNA only, 48 bases that are in frame from base 1. Reading the germline V gene gives CDR1 LGHNA and CDR2 YSLEER. V loses 1 base, J loses 4 bases, and the germline ends lie 16 bases apart. Receptor libraries were prepared by the immunoSEQ multiplex PCR assay. For the multiplex PCR, a mixture combining 60 forward primers for TCR Vbeta segments and 13 reverse primers for TCR Jbeta segments was used. The CDR3 region of rearranged TCR beta genes was amplified from genomic DNA by a multiplex PCR assay. The amplified TCR beta libraries were sequenced on the Illumina HiSeq System as 87-base-pair reads. For the original study's pipeline: A later analysis counted tens of millions of unique TCR beta chains across the approximately 700 repertoires, and approximately 11 million of these chains were shared by at least two donors. A nearest-neighbor algorithm error-corrected the raw reads and collapsed the reads into unique sequences, merging closely related sequences to remove PCR and sequencing errors. V, D and J gene segments were assigned by aligning CDR3 sequences to IMGT reference sequences. For a sequence to be retained, a match of at least six nucleotides was required to both a V gene segment and a J gene segment. Rearrangements were classified as productive when the CDR3 lacked stop codons and remained in frame with V and J, and all other rearrangements were classified as non-productive. Following IMGT convention, CDR3 was defined as the stretch from the second conserved V-encoded cysteine to the conserved J-encoded phenylalanine. Sequences without an unambiguous match to a single V gene segment were excluded from the earlier analysis of about 600 of the donors. An earlier analysis of fewer than 750 of the donors classified V segments as functional when productive rearrangements were above 56.7% and as segregating when the standard deviation between donors was above 5%. A statistical classification framework was built to diagnose cytomegalovirus status from the catalog of TCR beta chain sequences. V and J gene assignment, in a later analysis, came from comparing TCR nucleotide sequences with IMGT/GENE-DB human TR gene sequences. In a later analysis, CDR3 sequences and most-parsimonious VDJ recombination scenarios were assigned using the TCRdist pipeline. A later analysis defined each TCR beta chain by its CDR3 amino acid sequence plus V-gene family, and excluded reads lacking a unique V-gene family. As a way to deal with suspected cross-contamination and a sequencing artifact, a later analysis dropped 640 or so nucleotide sequences that were highly shared and had low generation probability. A later analysis calculated a clonal expansion index for each public chain from normalized within-repertoire ranks of inferred template counts. Generation probabilities in a later analysis came from a VDJ recombination model fitted to out-of-frame rearrangements, and those results were checked against IGoR. Hypergeometric tests were used in a later analysis to score TCR-TCR, TCR-HLA and TCR-CMV co-occurrence, with a repertoire-size bias correction applied to the TCR pairs. A later analysis estimated false discovery rates by permuting HLA or CMV assignments 20 times. A later analysis grouped co-occurring TCRs with DBSCAN, adding TCRdist sequence similarity when clustering within HLA-allele-positive subsets. Repertoires with fewer than 30,000 or more than 120,000 public chains, plus five repertoires with anomalous nucleotide sharing, were excluded from co-occurrence clustering. The table comes from immuneACCESS by way of TCRdb, which keeps in-frame sequences with V and J called. Part of the clones is missing from these tables; in studies checked, under half for an unresolved V gene and the rest for unknown reasons. The V and J calls and clone size were taken over from that table, and D and trimming were inferred from the DNA. The table for this sample lists about 130,000 clones; around 70% of them were counted only once. The ten largest clones take up about 2.1% of the sample.

The clonotype originates from a middle-aged woman in good health and CMV-seropositive. The chain was built from TRBV4-3 and TRBJ1-2, and perhaps TRBD1 as D gene, on 6 matching bases. The sample consisted of PBMCs. The nucleotides read TGCGCCAGCAGCCAAGCTTCTAGCGGGGGCCTCTATGGCTACACCTTC. Its protein is CASSQASSGGLYGYTF.